This entry is about one TCR beta chain. Its specificity is not known. It was with 60 Vbeta and 13 Jbeta primers that the PCR ran. The data were produced by immunoSEQ multiplex PCR, yet TCRdb's version contains in-frame clones alone and is incomplete. The sample holds roughly 230,000 clones, roughly 81% seen once. These data belong to a study of cytomegalovirus exposure and HLA in healthy donors. Study conclusions and caveats: CMV serostatus alone was available as immune exposure information.

The CDR3 is 16 residues long. Germline CDR1 WNHNN, CDR2 SYGVQD (reference sequence). V dropped 5 bases and J dropped 5; count of bases not matched to a gene: 5. The origin of this receptor is a girl aged 2 to 10 in good health and CMV-seronegative. Source material: PBMCs. The V gene is TRBV10-1, the J gene TRBJ2-1, with TRBD2 matching 14 bases. The CDR3 spells CASSPGLAGGDNEQFF. CDR3 DNA: TGCGCCAGCAGTCCAGGACTAGCGGGAGGTGACAATGAGCAGTTCTTC.